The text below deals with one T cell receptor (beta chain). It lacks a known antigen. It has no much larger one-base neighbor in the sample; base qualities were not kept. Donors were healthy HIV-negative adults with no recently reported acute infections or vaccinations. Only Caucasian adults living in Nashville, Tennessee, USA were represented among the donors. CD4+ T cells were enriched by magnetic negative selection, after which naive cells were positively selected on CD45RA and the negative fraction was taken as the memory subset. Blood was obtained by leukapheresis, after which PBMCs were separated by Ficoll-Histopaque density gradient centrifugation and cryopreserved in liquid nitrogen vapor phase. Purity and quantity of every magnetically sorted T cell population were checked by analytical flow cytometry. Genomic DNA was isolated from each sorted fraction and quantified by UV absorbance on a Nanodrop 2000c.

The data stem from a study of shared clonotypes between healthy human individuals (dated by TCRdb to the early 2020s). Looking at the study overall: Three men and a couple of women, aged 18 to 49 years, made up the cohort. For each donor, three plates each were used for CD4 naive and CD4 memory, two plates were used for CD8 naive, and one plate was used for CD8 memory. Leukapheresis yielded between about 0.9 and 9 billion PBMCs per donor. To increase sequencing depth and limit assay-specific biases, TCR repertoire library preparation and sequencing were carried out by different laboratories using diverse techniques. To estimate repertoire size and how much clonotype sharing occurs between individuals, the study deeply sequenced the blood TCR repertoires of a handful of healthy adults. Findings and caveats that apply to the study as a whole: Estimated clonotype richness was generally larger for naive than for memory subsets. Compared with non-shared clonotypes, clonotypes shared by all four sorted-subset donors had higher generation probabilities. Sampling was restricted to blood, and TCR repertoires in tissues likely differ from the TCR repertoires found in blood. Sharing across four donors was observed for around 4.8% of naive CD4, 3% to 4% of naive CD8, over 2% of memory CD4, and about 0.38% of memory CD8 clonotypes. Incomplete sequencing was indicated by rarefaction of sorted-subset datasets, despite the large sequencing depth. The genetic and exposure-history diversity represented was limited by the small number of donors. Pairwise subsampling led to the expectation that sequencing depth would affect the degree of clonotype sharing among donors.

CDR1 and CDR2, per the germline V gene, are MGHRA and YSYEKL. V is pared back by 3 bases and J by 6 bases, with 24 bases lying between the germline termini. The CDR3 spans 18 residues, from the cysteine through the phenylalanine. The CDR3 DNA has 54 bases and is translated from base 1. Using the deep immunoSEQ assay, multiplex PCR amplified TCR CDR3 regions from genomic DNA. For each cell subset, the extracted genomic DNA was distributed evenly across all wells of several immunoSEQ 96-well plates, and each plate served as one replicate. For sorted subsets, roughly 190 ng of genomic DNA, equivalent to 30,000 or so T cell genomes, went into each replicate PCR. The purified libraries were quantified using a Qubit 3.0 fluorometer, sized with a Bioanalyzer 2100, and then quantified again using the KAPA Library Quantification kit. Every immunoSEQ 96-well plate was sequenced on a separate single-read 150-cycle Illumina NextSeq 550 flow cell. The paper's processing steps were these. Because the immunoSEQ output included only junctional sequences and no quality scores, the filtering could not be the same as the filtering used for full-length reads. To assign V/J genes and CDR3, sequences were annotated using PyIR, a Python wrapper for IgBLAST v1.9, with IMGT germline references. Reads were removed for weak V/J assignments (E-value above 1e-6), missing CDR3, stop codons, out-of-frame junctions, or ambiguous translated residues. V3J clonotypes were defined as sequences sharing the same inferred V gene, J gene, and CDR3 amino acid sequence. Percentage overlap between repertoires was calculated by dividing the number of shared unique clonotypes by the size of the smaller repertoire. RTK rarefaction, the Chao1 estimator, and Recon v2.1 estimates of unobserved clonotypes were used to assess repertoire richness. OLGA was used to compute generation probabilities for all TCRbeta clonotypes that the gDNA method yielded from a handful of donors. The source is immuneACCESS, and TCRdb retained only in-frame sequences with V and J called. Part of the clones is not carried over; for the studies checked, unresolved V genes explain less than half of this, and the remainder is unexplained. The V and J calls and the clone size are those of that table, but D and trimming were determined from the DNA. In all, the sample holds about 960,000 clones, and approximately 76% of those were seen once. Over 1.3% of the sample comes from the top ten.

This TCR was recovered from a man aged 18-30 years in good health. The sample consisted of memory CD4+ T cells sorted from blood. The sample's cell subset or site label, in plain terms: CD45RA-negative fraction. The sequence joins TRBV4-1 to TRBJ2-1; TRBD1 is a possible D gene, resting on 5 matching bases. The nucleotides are TGCGCCAGCAGCCAGACAGATCTTGGGATTTTTGGTGGCAATGAGCAGTTCTTC. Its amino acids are CASSQTDLGIFGGNEQFF.